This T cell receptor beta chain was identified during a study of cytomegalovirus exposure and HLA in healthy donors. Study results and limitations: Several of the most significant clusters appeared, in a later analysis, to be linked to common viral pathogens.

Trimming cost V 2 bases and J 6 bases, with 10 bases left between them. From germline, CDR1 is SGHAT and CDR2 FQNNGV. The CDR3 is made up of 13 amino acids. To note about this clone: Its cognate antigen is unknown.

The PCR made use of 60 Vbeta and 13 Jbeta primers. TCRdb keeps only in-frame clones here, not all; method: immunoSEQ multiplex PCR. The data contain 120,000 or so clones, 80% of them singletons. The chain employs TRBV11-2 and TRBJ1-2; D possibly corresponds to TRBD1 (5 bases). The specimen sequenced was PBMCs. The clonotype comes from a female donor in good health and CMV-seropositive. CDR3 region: CASSLSGNHGYTF. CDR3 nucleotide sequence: TGTGCCAGCAGCTTATCAGGGAACCATGGCTACACCTTC.